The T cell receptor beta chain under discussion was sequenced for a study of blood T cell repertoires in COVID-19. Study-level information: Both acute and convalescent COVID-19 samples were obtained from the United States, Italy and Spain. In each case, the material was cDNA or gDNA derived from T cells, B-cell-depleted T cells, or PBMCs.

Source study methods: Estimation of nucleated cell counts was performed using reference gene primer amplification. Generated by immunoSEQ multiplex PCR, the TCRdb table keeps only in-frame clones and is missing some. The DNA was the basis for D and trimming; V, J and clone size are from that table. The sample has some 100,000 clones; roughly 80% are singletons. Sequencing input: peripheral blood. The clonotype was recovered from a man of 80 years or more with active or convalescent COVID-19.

CDR3 DNA sequence: TGCGCCAGCAGGTCGTTGACAGGGGGCACTGAAGCTTTCTTT. Translating it yields CASRSLTGGTEAFF. V usage is TRBV5-1 and J usage is TRBJ1-1, with TRBD1 matching over 9 bases. Losses at the gene ends were 5 bases for V and 4 bases for J; bases not matched to a gene: 6. Germline V lookup: CDR1 SGHRS, CDR2 YFSETQ. The CDR3 has 14 amino acids.